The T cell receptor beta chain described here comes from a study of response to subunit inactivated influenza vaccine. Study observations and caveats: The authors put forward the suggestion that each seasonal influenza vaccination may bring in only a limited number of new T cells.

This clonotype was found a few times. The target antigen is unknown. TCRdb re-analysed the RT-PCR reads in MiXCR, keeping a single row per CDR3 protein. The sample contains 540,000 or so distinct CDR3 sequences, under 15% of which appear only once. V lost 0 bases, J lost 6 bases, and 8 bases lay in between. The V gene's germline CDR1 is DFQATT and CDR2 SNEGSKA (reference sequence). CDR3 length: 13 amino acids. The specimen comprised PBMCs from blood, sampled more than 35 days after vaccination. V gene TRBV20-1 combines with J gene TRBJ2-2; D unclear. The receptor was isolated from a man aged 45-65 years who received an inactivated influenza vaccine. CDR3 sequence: CSARDPGAGELFF. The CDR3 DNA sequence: TGCAGTGCTAGAGATCCCGGCGCCGGGGAGCTGTTTTTT.